The clone carrying this TCR beta chain showed up many times. The antigen is undetermined. These data come from a study of neurological immune-mediated disorders. Study-level points and caveats: The most TCR clonal expansion was seen in HTLV-1-associated myelopathy, and the least was seen in multiple sclerosis, which fell below healthy controls.

The CDR3 runs 15 residues. Trimming at V came to 7 bases and at J to 6 bases, leaving 9 bases not matched to a gene. The V gene's germline CDR1 is MDHEN and CDR2 SYDVKM. The cDNA was synthesized by means of template-switch 5'RACE, which was carried out with 10-nucleotide random UMIs. One entry per CDR3 protein, called by TCRdb with MiXCR from the 5' RACE reads. The table includes about 74,000 distinct CDR3 sequences, 4% to 6% detected once. The chain is built from TRBV28 and TRBJ2-1; 10 bases agree with TRBD2. The sample comprised PBMCs. This TCR was sampled from a man aged 18 to 29 with multiple sclerosis. In DNA form, the CDR3 reads TGTGCCAGCACCCCGGTGGGACTAGCGATCAATGAGCAGTTCTTC. Translating it yields CASTPVGLAINEQFF.